This record concerns one T cell receptor (beta chain) sequence. What it binds is unknown. CDR1 and CDR2 (germline): SGHRS, YFSETQ. This CDR3 spans 15 amino acids. Between the trimmed V and J ends, which lost 0 bases and 0 bases, there was a span of 7 bases. The data are from a study of cytomegalovirus exposure and HLA in healthy donors. At the level of the study: A later analysis reported the 120 validation repertoires used the same platform as the 500 to 800 first-cohort repertoires. General study results and limits: The classifier reportedly diagnosed cytomegalovirus status with high sensitivity and specificity. In vitro assays verified that a few CMV-associated chains recognized CMV antigens specifically.

Some clones are missing from TCRdb's copy, which holds only in-frame ones; the method was immunoSEQ multiplex PCR. The sample has around 190,000 clones; around 88% are singletons. This TCR was sampled from a woman under 30 in good health and CMV-seronegative. The sample consisted of PBMCs. The gene calls are TRBV5-1 and TRBJ1-5; D gene uncertain. The CDR3 reads CASSLGHLSNQPQHF. The CDR3 bases are TGCGCCAGCAGCTTGGGACATCTTAGCAATCAGCCCCAGCATTTT.